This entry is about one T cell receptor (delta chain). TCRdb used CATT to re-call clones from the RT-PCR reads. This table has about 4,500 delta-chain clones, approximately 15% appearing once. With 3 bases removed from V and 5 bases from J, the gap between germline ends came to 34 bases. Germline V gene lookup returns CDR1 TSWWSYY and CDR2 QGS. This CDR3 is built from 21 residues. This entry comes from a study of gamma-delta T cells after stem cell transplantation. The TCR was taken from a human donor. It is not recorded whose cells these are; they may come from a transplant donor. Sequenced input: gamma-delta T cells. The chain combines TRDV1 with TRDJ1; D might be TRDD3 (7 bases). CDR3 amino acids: CALGERPSYWGSPYWGDKLIF. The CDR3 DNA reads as TGTGCTCTTGGGGAGCGCCCCTCCTACTGGGGATCCCCTTACTGGGGTGATAAACTCATCTTT.